The entry below gives a single TCR beta chain sequence along with its context. Its cognate antigen is unknown. This CDR3 has 15 amino acids. The J segment lost 0 bases and the V segment lost 3 bases, leaving 4 bases of the junction unmatched. From germline, CDR1 is LGHNA and CDR2 YSLEER. TCRdb re-called the RT-PCR reads through MiXCR, storing one row per CDR3 protein. The repertoire holds some 850,000 distinct CDR3 sequences, with less than 20% as singletons. The source of the sample is a study of response to subunit inactivated influenza vaccine. Study-wide results and limits: Researchers suggested that each seasonal influenza vaccination recruits few new T cells.

This sequence was found in a man aged 50 or older who received an inactivated influenza vaccine. This material consisted of PBMCs from blood, taken roughly 5 days after vaccination. The chain links TRBV4-3 to TRBJ1-1, with 7 nucleotides matching TRBD1. CDR3 region: CASSHQGVMNTEAFF. The CDR3 DNA reads TGCGCCAGCAGCCACCAGGGGGTAATGAACACTGAAGCTTTCTTT.